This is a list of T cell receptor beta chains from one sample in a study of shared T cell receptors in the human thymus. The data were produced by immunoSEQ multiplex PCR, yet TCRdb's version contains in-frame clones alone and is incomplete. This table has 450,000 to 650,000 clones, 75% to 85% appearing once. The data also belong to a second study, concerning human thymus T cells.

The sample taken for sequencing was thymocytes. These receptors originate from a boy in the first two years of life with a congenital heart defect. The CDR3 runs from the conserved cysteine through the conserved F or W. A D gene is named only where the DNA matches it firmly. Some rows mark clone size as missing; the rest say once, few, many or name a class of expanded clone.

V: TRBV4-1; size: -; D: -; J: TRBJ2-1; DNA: TGCGCCAGCAGCCAAGTAGGGACTGTTAACAATGAGCAGTTCTTC; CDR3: CASSQVGTVNNEQFF
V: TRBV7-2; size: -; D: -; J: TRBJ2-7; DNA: TGTGCCAGCAGCCCCCGAGGGAGGGGGGGGAGCCTCTCCTACGAGCAGTACTTC; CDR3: CASSPRGRGGSLSYEQYF
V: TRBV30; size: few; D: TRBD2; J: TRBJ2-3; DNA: TGTGCCTGGAGTACCTCGGGACATTGGACTAGCGGGGGCACAGATACGCAGTATTTT; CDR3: CAWSTSGHWTSGGTDTQYF
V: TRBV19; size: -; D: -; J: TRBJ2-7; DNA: TGTGCCAGTAGTTTTGGGGGCGATCCCTACGAGCAGTACTTC; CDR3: CASSFGGDPYEQYF
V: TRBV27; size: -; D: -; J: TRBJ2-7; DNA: TGTGCCAGCAGTCCTGCGGGATACGAGCAGTACTTC; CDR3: CASSPAGYEQYF
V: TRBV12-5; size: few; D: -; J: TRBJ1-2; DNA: TGTGCTAGTGCCTGGGGGGGGCCGGCTAACTATGGCTACACCTTC; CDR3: CASAWGGPANYGYTF
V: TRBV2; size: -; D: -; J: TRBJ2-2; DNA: TGTGCCAGCAGTGACTCAAGGGGCAGAGACACCGGGGAGCTGTTTTTT; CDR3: CASSDSRGRDTGELFF
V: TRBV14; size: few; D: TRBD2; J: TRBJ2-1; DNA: TGTGCCAGCAGCGTTAGCTCCGGGACTAGCGGCAATGAGCAGTTCTTC; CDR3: CASSVSSGTSGNEQFF
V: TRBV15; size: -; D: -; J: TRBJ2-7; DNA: TGTGCCACCAGCAGAGATCTTAGGGGGGGAAGGTACGAGCAGTACTTC; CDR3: CATSRDLRGGRYEQYF
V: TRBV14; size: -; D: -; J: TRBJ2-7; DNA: TGTGCCAGCAGCCAAGTTAGGCAGGGAGAGCAGTACTTC; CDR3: CASSQVRQGEQYF
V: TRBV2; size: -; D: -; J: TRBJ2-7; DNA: TGTGCCAGCAGTGAAGGTGGTCGCGGACAGATCTACGAGCAGTACTTC; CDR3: CASSEGGRGQIYEQYF
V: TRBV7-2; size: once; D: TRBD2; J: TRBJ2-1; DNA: TGTGCCAGCAGCTTAGGAGACCAGCGGGAGACTGAGCAGTTCTTC; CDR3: CASSLGDQRETEQFF
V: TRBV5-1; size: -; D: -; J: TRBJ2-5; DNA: TGCGCCAGCAGGGTAGGGGCCTACCCCCCTTGCGAAGAGACCCAGTACTTC; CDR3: CASRVGAYPPCEETQYF
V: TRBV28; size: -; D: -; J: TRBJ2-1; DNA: TGTGCCAGCAGTTGCCGACAACCTTCTTTTGGCAATGAGCAGTTCTTC; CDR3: CASSCRQPSFGNEQFF
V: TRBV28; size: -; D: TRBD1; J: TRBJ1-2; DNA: TGTGCCAGCAGAAATTACAGGGGGCGATATAACTATGGCTACACCTTC; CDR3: CASRNYRGRYNYGYTF
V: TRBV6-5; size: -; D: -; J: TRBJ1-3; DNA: TGTGCCAGCAGCCCGCAGACTCCGGCGGGAAACACCATATATTTT; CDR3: CASSPQTPAGNTIYF
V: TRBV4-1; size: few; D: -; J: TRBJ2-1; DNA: TGCGCCAGCAGCCTACCGGGAGCACAGTTCTTC; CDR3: CASSLPGAQFF
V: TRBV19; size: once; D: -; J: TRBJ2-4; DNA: TGTGCCAGTAGAATGCGAGAGGGGGACAAAAACATTCAGTACTTC; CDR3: CASRMREGDKNIQYF
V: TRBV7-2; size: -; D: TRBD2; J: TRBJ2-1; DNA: TGTGCCAGCAGCTCAGGGACTAGCGGTACCTACAATGAGCAGTTCTTC; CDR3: CASSSGTSGTYNEQFF
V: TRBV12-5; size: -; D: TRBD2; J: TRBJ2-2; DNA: TGTGCTAGTGACCCCGGGACTAGCGGGAGGACGAACACCGGGGAGCTGTTTTTT; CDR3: CASDPGTSGRTNTGELFF
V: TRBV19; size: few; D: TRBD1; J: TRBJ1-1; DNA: TGTGCCAGTAGTATAGCGCCGGGACAGGCCTACACTGAGTCTTTCTTT; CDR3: CASSIAPGQAYTESFF
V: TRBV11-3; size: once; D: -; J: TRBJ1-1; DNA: TGTGCCAGCAGCACGTTGGTGCAGGCAAGGAACACTGAAGCTTTCTTT; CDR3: CASSTLVQARNTEAFF
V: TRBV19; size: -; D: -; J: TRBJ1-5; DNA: TGTGCCAGTAGTATCTCGCCAGACAATCAGCCCCAGCATTTT; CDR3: CASSISPDNQPQHF
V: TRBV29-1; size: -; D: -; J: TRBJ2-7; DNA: TGCAGCGTTGGAGAGGGGGGCTCCTACGAGCAGTACTTC; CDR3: CSVGEGGSYEQYF
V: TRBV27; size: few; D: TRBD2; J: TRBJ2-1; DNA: TGTGCCAGCAGCCCGGGACTAGCGGTCTACAATGAGCAGTTCTTC; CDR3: CASSPGLAVYNEQFF
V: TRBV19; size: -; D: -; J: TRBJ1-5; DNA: TGTGCCAGTAGTAAAAGGAGGGCTTATCAGCCCCAGCATTTT; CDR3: CASSKRRAYQPQHF
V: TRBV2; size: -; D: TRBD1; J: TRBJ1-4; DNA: TGTGCCAGCAGCGTATTGGACAGGGGGCAATTTGGTCGTGGTGAAAAACTGTTTTTT; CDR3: CASSVLDRGQFGRGEKLFF
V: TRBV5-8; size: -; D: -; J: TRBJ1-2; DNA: TGTGCCAGCAGCTTTTTCCCGATGTGGGCCTATGGCTACACCTTC; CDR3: CASSFFPMWAYGYTF
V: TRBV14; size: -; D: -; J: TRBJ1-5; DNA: TGTGCCAGCCGGCCAGGGATCAGCAATCAGCCCCAGCATTTT; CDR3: CASRPGISNQPQHF
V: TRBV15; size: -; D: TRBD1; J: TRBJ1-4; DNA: TGTGCCACCAGCGAGGGACAGGGAATGAATGAAGGGGTGTTTTTT; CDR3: CATSEGQGMNEGVFF
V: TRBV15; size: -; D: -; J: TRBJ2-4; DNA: TGTGCCACCAGCAGAGTCCCTGTCGGGTTGGGGCCCGGGGGAAAAAACATTCAGTACTTC; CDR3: CATSRVPVGLGPGGKNIQYF
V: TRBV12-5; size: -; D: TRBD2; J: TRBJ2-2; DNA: TGTGCTAGTGGTTGGACTAGCGGGAGTACGGGAAACACCGGGGAGCTGTTTTTT; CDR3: CASGWTSGSTGNTGELFF
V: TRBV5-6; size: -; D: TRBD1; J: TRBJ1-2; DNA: TGTGCCAGCAGCCGGACAGGGGGCGGGAGCGGCTACACCTTC; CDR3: CASSRTGGGSGYTF
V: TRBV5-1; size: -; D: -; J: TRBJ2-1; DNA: TGCGCCAGCAGCTTGGAACAGTCCTCCTACAATGAGCAGTTCTTC; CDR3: CASSLEQSSYNEQFF
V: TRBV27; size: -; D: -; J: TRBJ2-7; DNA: TGTGCCAGCAGCCCTGACCTGACAGCCACAACCTACGAGCAGTACTTC; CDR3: CASSPDLTATTYEQYF
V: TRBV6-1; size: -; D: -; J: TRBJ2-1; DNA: TGTGCCAGCAGTGACCCTGCTACCTCCTACAATGAGCAGTTCTTC; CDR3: CASSDPATSYNEQFF
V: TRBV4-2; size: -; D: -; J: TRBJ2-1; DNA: TGTGCCAGCAGCCAAGAGCCGCTAGAATTAAGGAATGAGCAGTTCTTC; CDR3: CASSQEPLELRNEQFF
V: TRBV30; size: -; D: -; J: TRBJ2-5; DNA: TGTGCCTGGAGTGTATGCGGTTGGGAGCAAGAGACCCAGTACTTC; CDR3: CAWSVCGWEQETQYF